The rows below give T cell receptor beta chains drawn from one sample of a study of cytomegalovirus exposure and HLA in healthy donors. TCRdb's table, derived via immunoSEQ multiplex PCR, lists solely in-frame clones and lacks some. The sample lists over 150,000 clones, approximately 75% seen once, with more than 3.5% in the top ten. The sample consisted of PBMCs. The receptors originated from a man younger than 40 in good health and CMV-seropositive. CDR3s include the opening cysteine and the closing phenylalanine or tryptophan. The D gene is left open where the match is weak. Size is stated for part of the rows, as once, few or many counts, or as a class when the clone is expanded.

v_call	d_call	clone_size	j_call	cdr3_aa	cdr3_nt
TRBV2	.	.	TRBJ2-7	CASSPLADSYEQYF	TGTGCCAGCAGCCCCTTAGCGGACTCCTACGAGCAGTACTTC
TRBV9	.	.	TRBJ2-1	CASSVGSNLLGTDNEQFF	TGTGCCAGCAGCGTAGGATCAAACCTGCTAGGAACTGACAATGAGCAGTTCTTC
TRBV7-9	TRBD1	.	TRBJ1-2	CASSSRDREDYGYTF	TGTGCCAGCAGCAGCCGGGACAGGGAGGACTATGGCTACACCTTC
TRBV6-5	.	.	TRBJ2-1	CASTRQGGYEQFF	TGTGCCAGCACCCGACAGGGAGGCTATGAGCAGTTCTTC
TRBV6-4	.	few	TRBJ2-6	CASRTSSGANVLTF	TGTGCCAGCAGAACAAGCTCTGGGGCCAACGTCCTGACTTTC
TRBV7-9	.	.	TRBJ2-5	CASSLVGAGRETQYF	TGTGCCAGCAGCTTAGTTGGGGCAGGGCGGGAGACCCAGTACTTC
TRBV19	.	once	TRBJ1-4	CASSPQASNEKLFF	TGTGCCAGTAGTCCACAGGCTTCTAATGAAAAACTGTTTTTT
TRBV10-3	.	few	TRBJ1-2	CAISNEGREGTF	TGTGCCATCAGTAACGAGGGCAGGGAGGGCACCTTC
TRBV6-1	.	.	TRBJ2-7	CASSALGGLYEQYF	TGTGCCAGCAGTGCATTGGGGGGGCTCTACGAGCAGTACTTC
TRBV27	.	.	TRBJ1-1	CASSLNRINTEAFF	TGTGCCAGCAGTTTAAACAGAATAAACACTGAAGCTTTCTTT
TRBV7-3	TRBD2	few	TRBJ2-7	CASSVQAGVTYEQYF	TGTGCCAGCAGCGTGCAAGCGGGGGTTACCTACGAGCAGTACTTC
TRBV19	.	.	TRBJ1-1	CASSIEQTEAFF	TGTGCCAGTAGTATAGAACAGACTGAAGCTTTCTTT
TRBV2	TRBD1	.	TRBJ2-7	CASTFDRGREQYF	TGTGCCAGCACTTTCGACAGGGGGCGCGAGCAGTACTTC
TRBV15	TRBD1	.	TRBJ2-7	CATRPGQGTYEQYF	TGTGCCACCAGACCGGGACAGGGGACCTACGAGCAGTACTTC
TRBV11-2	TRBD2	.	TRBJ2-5	CASSDTGGAETQYF	TGTGCCAGCAGCGATACGGGGGGGGCAGAGACCCAGTACTTC